A single sample is the source of the 13 T cell receptor beta chains below, sequenced in a study of shared clonotypes between healthy human individuals (TCRdb year 2020). CD8 naive samples consisted of CD45RO-negative cells that were positively selected for CCR7, yielding a CD45RA+CCR7+ population without TemRA cells. Libraries were constructed by the immunoSEQ multiplex PCR assay. TCRdb's version of the immuneACCESS table is confined to in-frame rearrangements and falls short of the full clone set. An unresolved V gene accounts for under half of the shortfall where checked; the remainder is of unknown origin. The sample data list roughly 810,000 clones, and about 97% of these were observed just once. Approximately 0.2% of the sample goes to the ten largest clones. The sequencing sample was made of naive CD8+ T cells sorted from blood. The cell subset or site label corresponds to: CD45RA+CCR7+. The receptors shown here come from a young man in good health.

Concerning this clone: Different DNA sequences within this sample yield the same CDR3. The V call is TRBV27, the J call TRBJ2-3; D remains unclear. CDR1 is MNHEY and CDR2 is SMNVEV in the germline V gene (reference sequence). The CDR3 runs 14 residues. Trimming cost V 2 bases and J 0 bases, with 6 bases left between them. CDR3 sequence (DNA): TGTGCCAGCAGTTTAACAGAAAGCACAGATACGCAGTATTTT. This translates into CASSLTESTDTQYF.

This chain joins TRBV6-5 and TRBJ2-1, with 8 nucleotides matching TRBD1. The germline CDR1 and CDR2 sequences are MNHEY and SVGAGI. CDR3 length: 15 residues. J lost 8 bases, V lost 0 bases, and 6 bases had no gene match. CDR3 DNA: TGTGCCAGCAGTTACTCGGGGACAGGTGCCGATGAGCAGTTCTTC. This codes for CASSYSGTGADEQFF.

A remark on this clone: Other nucleotide sequences in the sample specify the same CDR3. The chain is built from TRBV4-1 and TRBJ2-7; D is unclear. Trimming took 0 bases from V and 4 from J, leaving 10 bases between them. The germline gives CDR1 MGHRA, CDR2 YSYEKL. The CDR3 length is 14 residues. The CDR3 bases are TGCGCCAGCAGCCAAGAGGGGTTGTCGTACGAGCAGTACTTC. Translation gives CASSQEGLSYEQYF.

The chain has TRBV27 and TRBJ2-1; 9 nucleotides align to TRBD1. The junction had 12 bases not matched to a gene; V was cut back by 4 bases and J by 5 bases. CDR1 MNHEY and CDR2 SMNVEV come from the germline V gene (reference sequence). This CDR3 spans 17 amino acids. DNA of the CDR3: TGTGCCAGCAGTTCCCTGGTAGGGACAGGGTTGGACAATGAGCAGTTCTTC. Translation: CASSSLVGTGLDNEQFF.

V gene TRBV27 combines with J gene TRBJ2-3, with 9 positions matching TRBD1. The CDR3 sequence is 15 residues long. Germline CDR1 and CDR2: MNHEY and SMNVEV (reference sequence). J was trimmed by 1 base and V by 7 bases; bases with no gene match: 6. The CDR3 loop is CASTHRGRGTDTQYF. The CDR3 DNA follows: TGTGCCAGCACTCACAGGGGGCGCGGCACAGATACGCAGTATTTT.

The chain combines TRBV2 with TRBJ2-1; 8 bases line up with TRBD2. Germline V gives CDR1 SNHLY, CDR2 FYNNEI. The CDR3 contains 13 residues. The V gene end was trimmed by 8 bases and the J gene end by 7 bases; junction bases not matched to a gene: 7. Written as DNA, the CDR3 is TGTGCCAGCTTACCACTAGCGGATAATGAGCAGTTCTTC. Translation: CASLPLADNEQFF.

This chain connects TRBV7-9 to TRBJ1-2; TRBD1 might be the D (6 bases). CDR3 length equals 15 residues. The V and J ends lost 6 bases and 3 bases respectively, with 17 bases between them. Germline values: CDR1 SEHNR, CDR2 FQNEAQ (reference sequence). The CDR3 nucleotides are TGTGCCAGCAGTCCCTCGGGGGGGCGGGACTATGGCTACACCTTC. This gives the protein CASSPSGGRDYGYTF.

The table lists this clone with a count of one. The chain recombines TRBV14 with TRBJ2-7; D is perhaps TRBD2 (6 bases). CDR1 SGHDN and CDR2 FVKESK come from the germline V gene. The CDR3 totals 15 residues. The V gene lost 3 bases and the J gene lost 0 bases, with 12 bases spanning the gap. DNA of the CDR3: TGTGCCAGCAGCCAGGGTGGGGGGTTCTCCTACGAGCAGTACTTC. It specifies CASSQGGGFSYEQYF.

The chain combines TRBV28 with TRBJ2-1; 7 bases agree with TRBD1. Germline CDR1 and CDR2: MDHEN and SYDVKM. V was pared by 6 bases and J by 0 bases, with 14 bases of the junction left unmatched. The CDR3 runs to 18 residues. This CDR3 reads CASRLLRPTGSSYNEQFF. The CDR3 DNA reads TGTGCCAGCAGGCTGTTAAGACCGACAGGGAGCTCCTACAATGAGCAGTTCTTC.

The chain joins TRBV28 to TRBJ2-7; D gene uncertain. This CDR3 is built from 14 residues. Germline lookup yields CDR1 MDHEN and CDR2 SYDVKM. Trimming removed 5 bases at V and 6 bases at J, with 17 bases between. The CDR3 here is CASSPLVDRFEQYF. The CDR3 nucleotides read TGTGCCAGCAGTCCCCTTGTCGATAGGTTCGAGCAGTACTTC.

The chain employs TRBV27 and TRBJ1-2; D is unresolved. The CDR3 runs 13 residues. CDR1 is MNHEY, CDR2 SMNVEV, per germline (reference sequence). Trimming shortened V by 7 bases and J by 4 bases, and 13 bases separated the two germline ends. The CDR3 here is CASKDGELYGYTF. The CDR3 DNA follows: TGTGCCAGCAAAGACGGGGAACTCTATGGCTACACCTTC.

In this sample, this clone turned up once. The chain joins TRBV7-9 to TRBJ1-2; a possible D gene is TRBD1 (5 bases). Germline V lookup: CDR1 SEHNR, CDR2 FQNEAQ (reference sequence). With 2 bases removed from V and 3 bases from J, the gap between germline ends came to 16 bases. The CDR3 has 16 residues. For the CDR3, the DNA is TGTGCCAGCAGCTTATCGGAGACAGAAAATTACTATGGCTACACCTTC. As protein: CASSLSETENYYGYTF.

This clone was seen only once. The rearrangement joins TRBV11-1 to TRBJ2-7; D may be TRBD1 or TRBD2 (5 bases each). The CDR3 has 15 amino acids. The germline V gene has CDR1 SGHAT and CDR2 FQDESV (reference sequence). Trimming took off 1 base at V and 4 bases at J, with 14 bases between the two ends. CDR3 sequence: CASSLERQGPYEQYF. The CDR3 coding sequence is TGTGCCAGCAGCTTAGAAAGGCAGGGACCTTACGAGCAGTACTTC.